These T cell receptor beta chains were read from a single sample in a study of blood T cell repertoires in COVID-19. TCRdb's table, derived via immunoSEQ multiplex PCR, lists solely in-frame clones and lacks some. The profile covers around 86,000 clones, with around 86% appearing a single time and 4.5% to 5.5% taken by the ten largest. Sequences were obtained from peripheral blood. The receptor source for this set is a woman aged 80 or over with acute or convalescent COVID-19. CDR3s include the opening cysteine and the closing phenylalanine or tryptophan.

v_call cdr3_aa
TRBV4-3 CASSQDRDREAFF
TRBV7-3 CASSLRGTGELFF
TRBV18 CASSPEGGSRPDTQYF
TRBV6-2/TRBV6-3 CASSPGVAALQETQYF
TRBV27 CASSNSDRLEKLFF
TRBV20-1 CSASSASGGARDTQYF
TRBV21-1 CASSAGGRGAFEAFF
TRBV5-1 CASSPLAGGNNEQFF
TRBV2 CASSRKGATYYGYTF
TRBV19 CASRPRQGANEKLFF
TRBV5-4 CASSLAPTGEKLFF
TRBV7-9 CASSAWETEAFF
TRBV5-1 CASSPRDSGTSNEQFF
TRBV5-1 CASSGTGGHGYTF
TRBV30 CAWTPGAGTNEKLFF
TRBV5-6 CASSLGISGYRGMNTEAFF
TRBV27 CASSFLVAGYSYEQYF
TRBV12-3/TRBV12-4 CASSLQGNTIYF
TRBV2 CASSEGGGATDTQYF
TRBV7-6 CASSPTGTGGGETQYF